A single sample gave rise to the 20 T cell receptor beta chains below, sequenced in a study of blood T cell repertoires in COVID-19 (TCRdb year 2020). Receptor amplification or capture employed the immunoSEQ multiplex PCR assay. This immuneACCESS table, as held by TCRdb, lists in-frame sequences with V and J called but not all clones. Of the missing ones, under half trace to an unresolved V gene in checked studies; the others have no known cause. In this sample the table shows under 300,000 clones, about four fifths of which occur a single time. Together, the top ten hold about 3.2% of the sample. Sequences were obtained from peripheral blood. The receptors shown here come from a woman aged 60-75 years with active or convalescent COVID-19.

The chain is built from TRBV5-1 and TRBJ2-1; possibly TRBD2 for D (5 bases). V gave up 2 bases and J gave up 5 bases, with 20 bases separating them. CDR3 length: 17 amino acids. Germline-derived CDR1 and CDR2 are SGHRS and YFSETQ. The CDR3 DNA sequence: TGCGCCAGCAGCTTTGCCTACGGGATTGGAAGGAACAATGAGCAGTTCTTC. Protein product: CASSFAYGIGRNNEQFF.

Details on this clone: Different DNA sequences within this sample yield the same CDR3. V is TRBV20-1 and J is TRBJ2-7; D gene unclear. Germline V gene data show CDR1 as DFQATT and CDR2 as SNEGSKA (reference sequence). The CDR3 length is 11 residues. Trimming pared 2 bases from V and 2 bases from J, leaving 4 bases between. CDR3: CSARYTYEQYF. The CDR3 coding sequence is TGCAGTGCTAGATACACCTACGAGCAGTACTTC.

This clone was counted between two and nine times. The J gene is TRBJ2-5, the V gene TRBV12-5; 11 bases are shared with TRBD2. This CDR3 contains 16 residues. Germline V gene lookup returns CDR1 LGHNT and CDR2 FRNRAP. J gave up 4 bases and V 1 base, and 5 bases lay outside the gene matches. The CDR3 region has the DNA TGTGCTAGTGGTTTGGGTAGCGGGGGGGCCGGAGAGACCCAGTACTTC. This encodes CASGLGSGGAGETQYF.

The V gene is TRBV27, the J gene TRBJ2-3; D is perhaps TRBD2 (5 bases). The CDR3 length is 15 residues. V was trimmed by 2 bases and J by 6 bases, leaving 15 bases between them. Germline assignment: CDR1 MNHEY and CDR2 SMNVEV (reference sequence). This chain's CDR3 is CASSLRRTPLDTQYF. The CDR3 nucleotides read TGTGCCAGCAGTTTAAGGCGGACTCCCCTGGATACGCAGTATTTT.

V and J are TRBV14 and TRBJ2-2; weak D call: TRBD1 (5 bases). V lost 3 bases, J lost 4 bases, and 15 bases lay in between. This CDR3 region has 16 residues. Germline values: CDR1 SGHDN, CDR2 FVKESK. CDR3 protein: CASSHYRLSATGELFF. CDR3 coding DNA: TGTGCCAGCAGCCATTACAGGTTATCGGCCACCGGGGAGCTGTTTTTT.

The rearrangement links TRBV2 to TRBJ1-2; 9 nucleotides agree with TRBD1. The V gene's germline CDR1 is SNHLY and CDR2 FYNNEI. Trimming removed 10 bases from V and 4 bases from J; junction bases left unmatched: 10. This CDR3 region has 14 residues. CDR3 sequence reads: CATLPGQGVYGYTF. CDR3 bases: TGTGCCACCCTTCCGGGACAGGGTGTCTATGGCTACACCTTC.

The DNA for the CDR3 is TGTGCCAGCAGGGGGCAGGGGCTGAACACTGAAGCTTTCTTT. It is translated as CASRGQGLNTEAFF. This chain uses TRBV6-5 with TRBJ1-1; perhaps TRBD1 as D (6 bases). The germline V gene encodes CDR1 MNHEY and CDR2 SVGAGI. Trimming removed 6 bases at V and 0 bases at J, with 11 bases between. This CDR3 region has 14 residues.

The chain recombines TRBV7-2 with TRBJ2-1; TRBD1 matches 8 bases. This CDR3 has 15 amino acids. In germline, CDR1 is SGHTA, CDR2 FQGNSA. V shed 5 bases, J shed 7 bases, and the junction held 10 bases outside the gene matches. The CDR3: CASSPDRVGLNEQFF. For the CDR3, the DNA is TGTGCCAGCAGCCCGGACAGGGTTGGGTTGAATGAGCAGTTCTTC.

The chain employs TRBV3-1 (or the pseudogene TRBV3-2) and TRBJ1-2; D is unclear. Germline CDR1 is LGHDT and CDR2 is YNNKEL (reference sequence). The CDR3 totals 16 residues. V shed 0 bases and J shed 2 bases, with 13 bases lying between them. The CDR3 DNA is TGTGCCAGCAGCCAAGATGTTCCGGGATTCAACTATGGCTACACCTTC. It codes for CASSQDVPGFNYGYTF.

This clone has only a few counts. V usage is TRBV18 and J usage is TRBJ2-1; possible D gene TRBD1, 5 bases. Germline V gene data show CDR1 as KGHSH and CDR2 as LQKENI. Trimming pared 1 base from V and 5 bases from J, leaving 6 bases between. The CDR3 is made up of 13 amino acids. Written as DNA, the CDR3 is TGTGCCAGCTCACCACGCAGGGACAATGAGCAGTTCTTC. It translates to CASSPRRDNEQFF. Drawing the rest from reference TRBV18 and TRBJ2-1, the complete variable domain is NAGVMQNPRHLVRRRGQEARLRCSPMKGHSHVYWYRQLPEEGLKFMVYLQKENIIDESGMPKERFSAEFPKEGPSILRIQQVVRGDSAAYFCASSPRRDNEQFFGPGTRLTVL.

The V call is TRBV5-6, the J call TRBJ2-1, with D perhaps matching TRBD2 (6 bases). CDR1 and CDR2 (germline): SGHDT, YYEEEE. The V and J ends lost 0 bases and 2 bases respectively, with 9 bases between them. The CDR3 runs to 15 residues. DNA for the CDR3: TGTGCCAGCAGCTTGGGCGGGGTTGCCTACAATGAGCAGTTCTTC. Translating it yields CASSLGGVAYNEQFF.

V gene TRBV2 combines with J gene TRBJ2-3; D gene ambiguous. From germline, CDR1 is SNHLY and CDR2 FYNNEI. This CDR3 has 13 residues. Trimming took off 9 bases at V and 6 bases at J, with 16 bases between the two ends. The CDR3 DNA is TGTGCCAGTCTGACTGCGTCGGCTGATACGCAGTATTTT. It translates to CASLTASADTQYF.

The V and J genes are TRBV6-6 and TRBJ1-2; D is possibly TRBD1 (6 bases). This CDR3 spans 14 amino acids. V was pared by 8 bases and J by 6 bases, with 19 bases between. In germline, CDR1 is MNHNY, CDR2 SVGAGI (reference sequence). CDR3 sequence (DNA): TGTGCCAGCGGACGCTGGACTCAGGGGAATGGCTACACCTTC. It translates to CASGRWTQGNGYTF.

The CDR3 DNA sequence: TGTGCCAGCAGACCAGGGATGGGGAACACTGAAGCTTTCTTT. Amino acid sequence: CASRPGMGNTEAFF. The chain carries TRBV2 and TRBJ1-1, with TRBD1 as a possible D gene (5 bases). CDR1 SNHLY and CDR2 FYNNEI come from the germline V gene. The CDR3 has 14 residues. V lost 6 bases to trimming and J lost 1 base, with 12 bases between them.

The gene calls are TRBV20-1 and TRBJ2-2, with 8 positions matching TRBD1. Germline trimming cut 3 bases from V and 6 bases from J; bases unmatched to any gene: 6. This CDR3 is 14 amino acids long. Germline assignment: CDR1 DFQATT and CDR2 SNEGSKA (reference sequence). DNA of the CDR3: TGCAGTGCTAGTTGGACAGGGATCGCCGGGGAGCTGTTTTTT. Translation: CSASWTGIAGELFF.

V gene TRBV5-1 combines with J gene TRBJ2-7; TRBD1 aligns across 7 bases. The length of the CDR3 is 14 residues. Trimming removed 2 bases from V and 3 bases from J; junction bases left unmatched: 5. Germline assignment: CDR1 SGHRS and CDR2 YFSETQ. The CDR3 bases are TGCGCCAGCAGCTTCGGGGACAGTGGCTACGAGCAGTACTTC. Its protein is CASSFGDSGYEQYF.

This clone was recorded a few times. This chain joins TRBV5-6 and TRBJ2-1; D may be TRBD2 (6 bases). Trimming took 1 base from V and 8 from J, leaving 10 bases between them. CDR1 and CDR2 (germline): SGHDT, YYEEEE. This CDR3 is 13 amino acids long. The CDR3 region has the DNA TGTGCCAGCAGCTTGCTGGGAGGAGATGAGCAGTTCTTC. Encoded protein: CASSLLGGDEQFF.

The rearrangement joins TRBV30 to TRBJ1-6, with D unresolved. Per the germline V gene, CDR1 is GTSNPN and CDR2 is SVGIG (reference sequence). V was pared by 3 bases and J by 3 bases, with 12 bases between. The CDR3 covers 15 residues. Here the CDR3 reads CAWRPPRVYNSPLHF. CDR3 bases: TGTGCCTGGAGGCCCCCGAGGGTCTATAATTCACCCCTCCACTTT.

The chain combines TRBV5-8 with TRBJ2-7, with TRBD2 matching over 8 bases. This CDR3 contains 14 residues. Per the germline V gene, CDR1 is SGHTS and CDR2 is YDEGEE. Trimming removed 4 bases from V and 3 bases from J; junction bases left unmatched: 6. In nucleotides, the CDR3 is TGTGCCAGCAGCCTGCGGGAGGCGCTCTACGAGCAGTACTTC. This gives the protein CASSLREALYEQYF.

The table lists this clone with a count of one. The gene calls are TRBV6-5 and TRBJ1-5, with TRBD1 as a possible D gene (6 bases). Germline V gene lookup returns CDR1 MNHEY and CDR2 SVGAGI. This CDR3 has 14 amino acids. The V gene lost 7 bases and the J gene lost 3 bases, with 13 bases spanning the gap. CDR3 coding DNA: TGTGCCAGCAATCCCAGACAGGTCAATCAGCCCCAGCATTTT. Translating it yields CASNPRQVNQPQHF.